This passage covers 8 T cell receptor beta chains from one sample sequenced in a study of blood T cell repertoires in COVID-19. The method was immunoSEQ multiplex PCR; TCRdb's version includes in-frame clones alone and lacks a portion of them. The sample lists about 170,000 clones, around 83% occurring once. Source material: PBMCs or T cells enriched from blood (not recorded which). Receptors originate from a woman aged 45-65 years in a cohort exposed to, infected with or recovered from COVID-19 (not recorded which).

V is TRBV5-3 and J is TRBJ1-4; no reliable D call. TRBV5-3 is flagged as an ORF with uncertain function. The CDR3 has 16 residues. With 2 bases removed from V and 3 bases from J, the gap between germline ends came to 14 bases. The DNA for the CDR3 is TGTGCCAGAAGCTTCGGAGGGTACAAATCTAATGAAAAACTGTTTTTT. It yields the protein CARSFGGYKSNEKLFF.

V usage is TRBV6-4 and J usage is TRBJ1-6, with a weak D call TRBD1 (5 bases). Trimming removed 7 bases from V and 7 bases from J, with 23 bases in between. The CDR3 is 17 amino acids. CDR1 MRHNA and CDR2 SNTAGT come from the germline V gene. The CDR3 DNA is TGTGCCAGCATTCAGATTACAGGCTTTGGGTTAAATTCACCCCTCCACTTT. This translates into CASIQITGFGLNSPLHF.

This clone was detected a few times. V usage is TRBV15 and J usage is TRBJ2-2, with D maybe TRBD1 (8 bases). Germline V lookup: CDR1 LNHNV, CDR2 YYDKDF (reference sequence). V was clipped by 0 bases and J by 6 bases, with 14 bases between them. CDR3 length: 16 residues. CDR3: CATSRDGQGGAGELFF. DNA of the CDR3: TGTGCCACCAGCAGAGATGGACAGGGAGGGGCCGGGGAGCTGTTTTTT.

The V gene is TRBV28, the J gene TRBJ2-4, with D unclear. This CDR3 spans 15 amino acids. CDR1 MDHEN and CDR2 SYDVKM come from the germline V gene. Deletions cut 5 bases from V and 0 bases from J, with 11 bases between. CDR3 bases: TGTGCCAGCAGTCAAGAACAGCTAGCCAAAAACATTCAGTACTTC. Translation gives CASSQEQLAKNIQYF.

The chain joins TRBV6-6 to TRBJ2-1; TRBD2 might be the D (6 bases). Looked up from germline, CDR1 is MNHNY and CDR2 is SVGAGI (reference sequence). This CDR3 is 16 amino acids long. The V and J ends lost 5 bases and 4 bases respectively, with 18 bases between them. CDR3 DNA: TGTGCCAGCAGTCCCCAGACTAGTGGAGATTACAATGAGCAGTTCTTC. The encoded protein is CASSPQTSGDYNEQFF.

For the CDR3, the DNA is TGTGCCAGCAGCCAAGGGACAGGGTTCACTAATGAAAAACTGTTTTTT. Translating it yields CASSQGTGFTNEKLFF. The V gene is TRBV3-1 (or the pseudogene TRBV3-2), the J gene TRBJ1-4; 8 bases are shared with TRBD1. Germline V CDR1 and CDR2: LGHDT, YNNKEL (reference sequence). The CDR3 runs to 16 residues. The V segment lost 1 base and the J segment 2 bases; nucleotides outside the gene matches: 3.

The rearrangement links TRBV28 to TRBJ2-1, with TRBD2 matching over 7 bases. The CDR3 spans 14 residues. Germline CDR1 reads MDHEN; CDR2 reads SYDVKM. V trimming: 6 bases; J trimming: 8 bases; junction bases outside the gene matches: 10. The DNA for the CDR3 is TGTGCCAGCAGATCGGGAGGATCGTTGGATGAGCAGTTCTTC. Translating gives CASRSGGSLDEQFF. Using reference TRBV28 and TRBJ2-1 for the parts outside the CDR3, the full variable domain is DVKVTQSSRYLVKRTGEKVFLECVQDMDHENMFWYRQDPGLGLRLIYFSYDVKMKEKGDIPEGYSVSREKKERFSLILESASTNQTSMYLCASRSGGSLDEQFFGPGTRLTVL.

A remark on this clone: This specimen includes other DNA sequences encoding the same CDR3. J is TRBJ1-3 and V is TRBV18; D uncertain. With 6 bases removed from V and 4 bases from J, the gap between germline ends came to 7 bases. The germline CDR1 and CDR2 sequences are KGHSH and LQKENI. The CDR3 spans 12 residues. CDR3 amino acids: CASSPEGNTIYF. Written as DNA, the CDR3 is TGTGCCAGCTCCCCGGAGGGAAACACCATATATTTT.